This TCR beta chain was found in a study of Ad26.COV2.S vaccination and SARS-CoV-2 variants. This clone came up once. The germline gives CDR1 SGDLS, CDR2 YYNGEE. The CDR3 is 15 residues long. V shed 4 bases and J 4 bases; nucleotides not matched to a gene: 8. Some clones are missing from TCRdb's copy, which holds only in-frame ones; the method was immunoSEQ multiplex PCR. The sample holds 360,000 or so clones; about nine tenths are singletons and the top ten take 3.4%. Described treatment: some 19 received Ad26.COV2.S at low or high dose, single or two shots; several received placebo; per-sample allocation not given. On day 63 after the first injection, vaccine and placebo recipients gave samples.

The chain has TRBV9 and TRBJ1-5, with 7 bases lining up with TRBD1. The sequencing here drew on peripheral blood, taken in a trial of Ad26.COV2.S vaccine versus placebo. The receptor's source is a person between 18 and 60 years old who received the Ad26.COV2.S COVID-19 vaccine or a placebo. The CDR3 is CASSPRTGDNQPQHF. Here the CDR3 DNA reads TGTGCCAGCAGCCCCCGGACAGGAGATAATCAGCCCCAGCATTTT.